The rows below give T cell receptor beta chains drawn from one sample of a study of patients and donors after allogeneic stem cell transplantation. From the RT-PCR reads, TCRdb called clonotypes with MiXCR, one entry per CDR3 protein. The data contain hundreds of thousands of distinct CDR3 sequences, about 37% of them singletons. Sequencing was carried out using blood, either unsorted or a sorted T cell fraction (not recorded which). Receptors originate from a human donor who was either an allogeneic HSCT recipient or a stem cell or donor lymphocyte infusion donor (not recorded which). It is not recorded whose cells these are; they may come from a transplant donor. CDR3s include the opening cysteine and the closing phenylalanine or tryptophan. Each record gives: V gene, J gene, clone size, D gene, CDR3 DNA, CDR3 protein. D genes are given only for firm matches. Size values are once, few and many counts, or a class for expanded clones, and some rows have none.

V: TRBV20-1; J: TRBJ1-2; size: -; D: -; DNA: TGCAGTGCCCAGGGACCTCCGGCGTTTTATGGCTACACCTTC; CDR3: CSAQGPPAFYGYTF
V: TRBV28; J: TRBJ2-5; size: -; D: -; DNA: TGTGCCAGCAGTTTATATGGGCAGATCCAAGAGACCCAGTACTTC; CDR3: CASSLYGQIQETQYF
V: TRBV9; J: TRBJ1-6; size: -; D: -; DNA: TGTGCCAGCAGCGTAGCGGCAGGGGATAATTCACCCCTCCACTTT; CDR3: CASSVAAGDNSPLHF
V: TRBV13; J: TRBJ2-1; size: few; D: TRBD2; DNA: TGTGCCAGCAGTCCACTAGCGGGGATCTACAATGAGCAGTTCTTC; CDR3: CASSPLAGIYNEQFF
V: TRBV9; J: TRBJ2-2; size: -; D: TRBD2; DNA: TGTGCCAGCAGCGTAAGGACTAGCGCCGGGGAGCTGTTTTTT; CDR3: CASSVRTSAGELFF
V: TRBV4-3; J: TRBJ2-7; size: -; D: -; DNA: TGCGCCAGCAGCCAATACAGGGACCAGTACGAGCAGTACTTC; CDR3: CASSQYRDQYEQYF
V: TRBV20-1; J: TRBJ1-5; size: -; D: TRBD1; DNA: TGCAGTGCTACTTCAACAGGGGATAGCAATCAGCCCCAGCATTTT; CDR3: CSATSTGDSNQPQHF
V: TRBV12-3/TRBV12-4; J: TRBJ2-3; size: few; D: -; DNA: TGTGCCAGCAGTTTAGCTGGGAAGAAGGATACGCAGTATTTT; CDR3: CASSLAGKKDTQYF
V: TRBV29-1; J: TRBJ2-7; size: -; D: -; DNA: TGCAGCGTCGGTGGCGGGGCCTACGAGCAGTACTTC; CDR3: CSVGGGAYEQYF
V: TRBV6-2/TRBV6-3; J: TRBJ1-2; size: few; D: -; DNA: TGTGCCAGCAGTGGCAGCTACTATGGCTACACCTTC; CDR3: CASSGSYYGYTF
V: TRBV4-1; J: TRBJ1-6; size: few; D: -; DNA: TGCGCCAGCAGCCAAGAAATAGCCATGGCTTATAATTCACCCCTCCACTTT; CDR3: CASSQEIAMAYNSPLHF
V: TRBV20-1; J: TRBJ1-2; size: -; D: -; DNA: TGCAGTGCCAGAATCGGACGTCTGCATGGCTACACCTTC; CDR3: CSARIGRLHGYTF
V: TRBV4-1; J: TRBJ2-7; size: -; D: -; DNA: TGCGCCAGCAGCCAAGATTCCTCCCGTTCAGATATCTACGAGCAGTACTTC; CDR3: CASSQDSSRSDIYEQYF
V: TRBV20-1; J: TRBJ2-3; size: -; D: -; DNA: TGCAGTGCTAGAATGGGGGGGCCCACAGATACGCAGTATTTT; CDR3: CSARMGGPTDTQYF
V: TRBV10-3; J: TRBJ1-3; size: -; D: -; DNA: TGTGCCATCAGACCCGGTAACTCTGGAAACACCATATATTTT; CDR3: CAIRPGNSGNTIYF
V: TRBV12-3/TRBV12-4; J: TRBJ1-5; size: -; D: -; DNA: TGTGCCAGCAGTTTGCCTGAACAGCCCCAGCATTTT; CDR3: CASSLPEQPQHF
V: TRBV5-5; J: TRBJ1-1; size: -; D: -; DNA: TGTGCCAGCAGCTTGGAACCCGGCACTGAAGCTTTCTTT; CDR3: CASSLEPGTEAFF
V: TRBV20-1; J: TRBJ1-5; size: many; D: TRBD1; DNA: TGCAGTGCTAGAAAGACAGGGTATCAGCCCCAGCATTTT; CDR3: CSARKTGYQPQHF
V: TRBV5-5; J: TRBJ1-2; size: -; D: -; DNA: TGTGCCAGCAGCTCGACACCAGACGATGGCTACACCTTC; CDR3: CASSSTPDDGYTF
V: TRBV6-2/TRBV6-3; J: TRBJ1-1; size: -; D: TRBD1; DNA: TGTGCCAGCAGAAGGACAGGGGAACTCACTGAAGCTTTCTTT; CDR3: CASRRTGELTEAFF
V: TRBV9; J: TRBJ2-7; size: -; D: -; DNA: TGTGCCAGCAGCGTAGGAGAGGCAGGGCGCGAGCAGTACTTC; CDR3: CASSVGEAGREQYF
V: TRBV18; J: TRBJ1-1; size: -; D: -; DNA: TGTGCCAGCTCACCAGTCGGGGGAGGGGAAGCTTTCTTT; CDR3: CASSPVGGGEAFF
V: TRBV7-9; J: TRBJ1-1; size: -; D: -; DNA: TGTGCCAGCAGCTTTACTCACAGGGAAGCTTTCTTT; CDR3: CASSFTHREAFF
V: TRBV24-1; J: TRBJ1-2; size: -; D: -; DNA: TGTGCCACCAGTGACCTTCCGTGGAGGGGCGGGGGCTACACCTTC; CDR3: CATSDLPWRGGGYTF
V: TRBV6-1; J: TRBJ1-6; size: -; D: -; DNA: TGTGCCAGCAGTGGCGGCGCCTATAATTCACCCCTCCACTTT; CDR3: CASSGGAYNSPLHF
V: TRBV5-6; J: TRBJ1-4; size: few; D: -; DNA: TGTGCCAGCAGCTTGATCAAGGGAGGTTCAGCAACTAATGAAAAACTGTTTTTT; CDR3: CASSLIKGGSATNEKLFF
V: TRBV6-2/TRBV6-3; J: TRBJ2-1; size: few; D: TRBD2; DNA: TGTGCCAGCAGTTACGCGGGGGAAGCCTACAATGAGCAGTTCTTC; CDR3: CASSYAGEAYNEQFF
V: TRBV12-3/TRBV12-4; J: TRBJ1-6; size: -; D: -; DNA: TGTGCCAGCAGTAGACAGAATTCACCCCTCCACTTT; CDR3: CASSRQNSPLHF
V: TRBV28; J: TRBJ1-1; size: few; D: TRBD1; DNA: TGTGCCAGCAGGTCGGGACAGGGAGGTGAAGCTTTCTTT; CDR3: CASRSGQGGEAFF
V: TRBV4-3; J: TRBJ1-2; size: -; D: -; DNA: TGCGCCAGCAGCCAAGACAGGGACCTAAACTGGGGCTACACCTTC; CDR3: CASSQDRDLNWGYTF
V: TRBV20-1; J: TRBJ1-2; size: few; D: TRBD1; DNA: TGCAGTGCCATACAGGGGAGCGGCTACACCTTC; CDR3: CSAIQGSGYTF
V: TRBV14; J: TRBJ2-1; size: -; D: -; DNA: TGTGCCAGCAGCAAGGGGACGGTTGCCTACAATGAGCAGTTCTTC; CDR3: CASSKGTVAYNEQFF
V: TRBV5-1; J: TRBJ2-1; size: -; D: -; DNA: TGCGCCAGCAGCTTGGACAGGGTAGAGGTCAATGAGCAGTTCTTC; CDR3: CASSLDRVEVNEQFF
V: TRBV20-1; J: TRBJ2-3; size: -; D: -; DNA: TGCAGTGCTAGACGGGCCGGCCGAGACCGCACAGATACGCAGTATTTT; CDR3: CSARRAGRDRTDTQYF
V: TRBV4-1; J: TRBJ2-5; size: -; D: -; DNA: TGCGCCAGCAGCCAAGATGAGGAGACCCAGTACTTC; CDR3: CASSQDEETQYF
V: TRBV25-1; J: TRBJ1-4; size: -; D: -; DNA: TGTGCCAGCAGTAAGGGCCCCAGGGATGAAAAACTGTTTTTT; CDR3: CASSKGPRDEKLFF
V: TRBV5-1; J: TRBJ1-2; size: few; D: TRBD1; DNA: TGCGCCAGCAGCACCATGACAGGGCTCTATGGCTACACCTTC; CDR3: CASSTMTGLYGYTF
V: TRBV6-6; J: TRBJ2-1; size: -; D: -; DNA: TGTGCCAGCAGTTACTGGGACAATCAATCCAATGAGCAGTTCTTC; CDR3: CASSYWDNQSNEQFF
V: TRBV5-1; J: TRBJ1-1; size: few; D: -; DNA: TGCGCCAGCAGCTTCGGAGCGATGAACACTGAAGCTTTCTTT; CDR3: CASSFGAMNTEAFF
V: TRBV29-1; J: TRBJ1-1; size: few; D: -; DNA: TGCAGCGTTGTGTCGGCTATGAACACTGAAGCTTTCTTT; CDR3: CSVVSAMNTEAFF
V: TRBV3-1; J: TRBJ2-7; size: -; D: TRBD2; DNA: TGTGCCAGCAGCCAACCGATGACTAGCGGGATCTACGAGCAGTACTTC; CDR3: CASSQPMTSGIYEQYF
V: TRBV5-6; J: TRBJ1-4; size: -; D: -; DNA: TGTGCCAGCAGCTATCGGACAGCCGAAAAACTGTTTTTT; CDR3: CASSYRTAEKLFF
V: TRBV29-1; J: TRBJ1-1; size: -; D: TRBD1; DNA: TGCAGCGGCGAACAGGGGGGGACTGAAGCTTTCTTT; CDR3: CSGEQGGTEAFF
V: TRBV6-6; J: TRBJ1-4; size: few; D: -; DNA: TGTGCCAGCAGTTACTCGGCGGAGGGTCTCCCAACTAATGAAAAACTGTTTTTT; CDR3: CASSYSAEGLPTNEKLFF
V: TRBV29-1; J: TRBJ2-3; size: -; D: TRBD1; DNA: TGCAGCGGCCGGGACAGTAGCACAGATACGCAGTATTTT; CDR3: CSGRDSSTDTQYF
V: TRBV5-1; J: TRBJ1-2; size: -; D: -; DNA: TGCGCCAGCAGCGCCGGGACTTCCGGAGGGGGCTACACCTTC; CDR3: CASSAGTSGGGYTF